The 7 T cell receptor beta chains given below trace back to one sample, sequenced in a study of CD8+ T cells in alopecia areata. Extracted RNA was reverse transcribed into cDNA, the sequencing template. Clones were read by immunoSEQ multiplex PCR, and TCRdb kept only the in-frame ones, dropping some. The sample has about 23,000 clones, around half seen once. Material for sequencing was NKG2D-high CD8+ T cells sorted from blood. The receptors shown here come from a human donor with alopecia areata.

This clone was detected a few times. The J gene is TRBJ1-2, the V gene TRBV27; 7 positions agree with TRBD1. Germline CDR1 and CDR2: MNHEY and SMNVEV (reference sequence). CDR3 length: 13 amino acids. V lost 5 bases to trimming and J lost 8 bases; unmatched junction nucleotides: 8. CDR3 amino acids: CASSQTGVEGYTF. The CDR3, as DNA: TGTGCCAGCAGTCAAACAGGGGTAGAGGGCTACACCTTC.

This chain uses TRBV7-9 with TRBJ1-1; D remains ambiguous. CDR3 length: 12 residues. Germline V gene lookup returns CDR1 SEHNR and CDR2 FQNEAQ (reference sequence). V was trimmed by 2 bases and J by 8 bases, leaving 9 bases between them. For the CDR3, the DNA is TGTGCCAGCAGCTTACGAGGGCCCGAAGCTTTCTTT. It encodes CASSLRGPEAFF.

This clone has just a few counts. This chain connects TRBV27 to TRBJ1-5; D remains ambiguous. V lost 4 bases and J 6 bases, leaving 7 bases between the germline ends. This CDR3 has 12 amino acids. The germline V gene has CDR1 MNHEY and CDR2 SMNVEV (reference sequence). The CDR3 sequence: CASSYPGQPQHF. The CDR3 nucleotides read TGTGCCAGCAGTTACCCCGGTCAGCCCCAGCATTTT.

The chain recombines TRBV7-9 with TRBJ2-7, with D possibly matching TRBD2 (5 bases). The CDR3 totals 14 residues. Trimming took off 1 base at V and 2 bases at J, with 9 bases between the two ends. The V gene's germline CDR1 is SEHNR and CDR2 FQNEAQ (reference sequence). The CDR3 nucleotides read TGTGCCAGCAGCTTAGTCGGGGTTACCTACGAGCAGTACTTC. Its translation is CASSLVGVTYEQYF.

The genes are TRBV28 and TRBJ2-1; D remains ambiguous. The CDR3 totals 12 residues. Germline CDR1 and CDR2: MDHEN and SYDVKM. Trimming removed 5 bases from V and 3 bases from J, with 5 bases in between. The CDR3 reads CASSPGYNEQFF. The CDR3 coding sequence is TGTGCCAGCAGTCCTGGCTACAATGAGCAGTTCTTC.

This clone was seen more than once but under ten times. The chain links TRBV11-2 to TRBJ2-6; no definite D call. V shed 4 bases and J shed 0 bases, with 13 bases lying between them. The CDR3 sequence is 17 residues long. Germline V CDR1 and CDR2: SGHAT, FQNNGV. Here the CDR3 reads CASSSARTDSGANVLTF. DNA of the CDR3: TGTGCCAGCAGCTCTGCCAGGACGGACTCTGGGGCCAACGTCCTGACTTTC.

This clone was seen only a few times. This CDR3 reads CASSQHGDTGSYEQYF. As DNA, the CDR3 is TGTGCCAGCAGCCAACATGGGGACACAGGCTCCTACGAGCAGTACTTC. This chain uses TRBV4-2 with TRBJ2-7; maybe TRBD1 (6 bases). Trimming removed 2 bases from V and 0 bases from J, with 14 bases in between. Germline CDR1 is LGHNA and CDR2 is YNFKEQ. The CDR3 covers 16 residues.